This TCR beta chain was identified during a study of blood T cells in healthy people across ages. Germline V gene sequence: CDR1 DFQATT, CDR2 SNEGSKA (reference sequence). V shed 4 bases and J shed 7 bases, with 17 bases lying between them. This CDR3 comprises 13 residues. Next came a second PCR, run for about 6 to 12 cycles, which used a sample-barcoded 5' primer along with a J-beta primer mix. TCRdb called the 5' RACE reads again in MiXCR, with one record for every CDR3 protein. Altogether 650,000 to 1,000,000 distinct CDR3 sequences are present, about 45% being singletons, with the ten largest covering 18%. This clonotype turned up a few times.

The gene calls are TRBV20-1 and TRBJ2-7; D may be TRBD2 (6 bases). The source material was blood. This TCR came from a man older than 75 in good health. The CDR3: CSATGRDQVEQYF. The CDR3 DNA is TGCAGTGCTACGGGGCGGGACCAGGTGGAGCAGTACTTC.